The 24 T cell receptor beta chains below come from one sample, sequenced in a study of blood T cell repertoires in COVID-19 (dated by TCRdb to 2018 to 2020). Libraries were made using the immunoSEQ multiplex PCR assay. Sourced from immuneACCESS, this table was stored by TCRdb with only in-frame sequences that have V and J called. A share of the clones is absent; for the studies checked, an unresolved V gene accounts for under half, and the remainder has no known explanation. A total of some 130,000 clones appear in this sample, 86% of them only once. The ten largest make up roughly 2.3% of the sample. Input material: PBMCs or T cells enriched from blood (not recorded which). These receptors were taken from a woman between 50 and 59 years old who had recovered from COVID-19.

The CDR3 is CATSRDRAGGAETQYF. As DNA, the CDR3 is TGTGCCACCAGCAGAGATCGGGCAGGGGGCGCGGAGACCCAGTACTTC. The chain carries TRBV15 and TRBJ2-5, with 8 bases matching TRBD1. Losses at the gene ends were 0 bases for V and 5 bases for J; bases not matched to a gene: 8. Germline V gene sequence: CDR1 LNHNV, CDR2 YYDKDF (reference sequence). This CDR3 is 16 amino acids long.

This chain joins TRBV5-1 and TRBJ1-2; TRBD1 agrees at 10 bases. Trimming took 4 bases from V and 7 from J; bases not matched to a gene: 1. Per germline, CDR1 SGHRS and CDR2 YFSETQ. CDR3 length equals 12 residues. The CDR3 protein is CASSGQGVGYTF. The CDR3 nucleotides are TGCGCCAGCAGCGGACAGGGGGTTGGCTACACCTTC.

The chain has TRBV6-8 and TRBJ1-2; 11 nucleotides match TRBD1. Losses at the gene ends were 2 bases for V and 0 bases for J; bases not matched to a gene: 5. Germline V gene data show CDR1 as MNHGY and CDR2 as SAAAGT. This CDR3 is 17 amino acids long. This CDR3 reads CASSYEGQGGTNYGYTF. The DNA of the CDR3 is TGTGCCAGCAGTTACGAGGGACAGGGGGGAACTAACTATGGCTACACCTTC.

The chain has TRBV6-1 and TRBJ1-1; TRBD1 matches at 8 bases. CDR3 length equals 16 residues. Trimming at V came to 4 bases and at J to 1 base, leaving 8 bases not matched to a gene. CDR1 and CDR2 (germline): MNHNS, SASEGT. DNA of the CDR3: TGTGCCAGCAGTGCCCGACAGGGGCCGCAGAACACTGAAGCTTTCTTT. Its protein product is CASSARQGPQNTEAFF.

This clone appeared once. The CDR3 sequence: CASSQDTGGGREQYF. DNA of the CDR3: TGCGCCAGCAGCCAAGATACGGGCGGGGGGCGCGAGCAGTACTTC. The chain carries TRBV4-1 and TRBJ2-7; 8 positions agree with TRBD2. Germline CDR1 and CDR2: MGHRA and YSYEKL. V was pared by 0 bases and J by 6 bases, with 7 bases of the junction left unmatched. This CDR3 contains 15 residues.

The CDR3 region is CASSSAGTPQYF. The DNA for the CDR3 is TGTGCCAGCAGTAGCGCCGGGACACCACAGTACTTC. The rearrangement uses TRBV27 and TRBJ2-5; D may be TRBD1 (6 bases). Germline V gene data show CDR1 as MNHEY and CDR2 as SMNVEV (reference sequence). This CDR3 comprises 12 residues. Trimming cost V 5 bases and J 11 bases, with 15 bases left between them.

This chain connects TRBV7-2 to TRBJ1-1; tentatively, D is TRBD1 (5 bases). Germline V gene lookup returns CDR1 SGHTA and CDR2 FQGNSA. This CDR3 spans 14 amino acids. V dropped 1 base and J dropped 4 bases, with 10 bases sitting between them. Written as DNA, the CDR3 is TGTGCCAGCAGCTTAGTTTCGGGGGTCACTGAAGCTTTCTTT. It encodes CASSLVSGVTEAFF. The full variable domain, rest sourced from reference TRBV7-2 and TRBJ1-1, is GAGVSQSPSNKVTEKGKDVELRCDPISGHTALYWYRQSLGQGLEFLIYFQGNSAPDKSGLPSDRFSAERTGGSVSTLTIQRTQQEDSAVYLCASSLVSGVTEAFFGQGTRLTVV.

V usage is TRBV4-1 and J usage is TRBJ1-3; D perhaps matches TRBD1 (6 bases). The germline V gene encodes CDR1 MGHRA and CDR2 YSYEKL. This CDR3 is 16 amino acids long. V was shortened by 4 bases and J by 0 bases, with 13 bases between the two germline ends. The CDR3 DNA sequence: TGCGCCAGCAGCCGTACAGGGATTGACTCTGGAAACACCATATATTTT. Translated, it gives CASSRTGIDSGNTIYF.

The V call is TRBV7-9, the J call TRBJ2-3; weak D call: TRBD1 (6 bases). The ends were cut back, 5 bases at V and 0 bases at J, with 12 bases in the middle. Germline CDR1 SEHNR, CDR2 FQNEAQ (reference sequence). CDR3 length: 15 amino acids. The CDR3 DNA follows: TGTGCCAGCAGCCGTCAGGGGCCTAGCACAGATACGCAGTATTTT. It encodes CASSRQGPSTDTQYF.

The rearrangement joins TRBV5-1 to TRBJ1-1; D is unresolved. The germline CDR1 and CDR2 sequences are SGHRS and YFSETQ. The V gene lost 4 bases and the J gene lost 0 bases, with 10 bases spanning the gap. The CDR3 consists of 14 residues. CDR3 sequence: CASSAGGLNTEAFF. CDR3 DNA: TGCGCCAGCAGCGCAGGAGGGCTGAACACTGAAGCTTTCTTT.

This chain links TRBV6-5 with TRBJ2-3; 7 bases agree with TRBD1. The CDR3 contains 14 residues. Germline lookup yields CDR1 MNHEY and CDR2 SVGAGI. V was clipped by 8 bases and J by 0 bases; unmatched bases: 5. The DNA for the CDR3 is TGTGCCAGCCGGGACAGCACTAGCACAGATACGCAGTATTTT. It is translated as CASRDSTSTDTQYF.

This chain links TRBV3-1 (or the pseudogene TRBV3-2) with TRBJ1-1; D might be TRBD1 (6 bases). Germline V CDR1 and CDR2: LGHDT, YNNKEL (reference sequence). The CDR3 extends over 15 amino acids. V shed 4 bases and J shed 1 base, with 13 bases lying between them. The CDR3 here is CASSPARGSNTEAFF. The DNA of the CDR3 is TGTGCCAGCAGCCCGGCCAGGGGTTCGAACACTGAAGCTTTCTTT.

The chain employs TRBV18 and TRBJ1-2; D remains ambiguous. With 6 bases removed from V and 3 bases from J, the gap between germline ends came to 17 bases. The CDR3 covers 15 residues. Looked up from germline, CDR1 is KGHSH and CDR2 is LQKENI. The CDR3 reads CASSLERRWDYGYTF. The CDR3, as DNA: TGTGCCAGCTCCCTGGAGAGGCGATGGGACTATGGCTACACCTTC.

The chain has TRBV5-1 and TRBJ2-3; tentatively, D is TRBD1 (6 bases). This CDR3 is 11 amino acids long. The germline V gene encodes CDR1 SGHRS and CDR2 YFSETQ. V was pared by 7 bases and J by 6 bases, with 9 bases between. The CDR3 sequence is CASLQGDTQYF. The CDR3 coding sequence is TGCGCCAGCCTACAGGGCGATACGCAGTATTTT. Drawing the rest from reference TRBV5-1 and TRBJ2-3, the complete variable domain is KAGVTQTPRYLIKTRGQQVTLSCSPISGHRSVSWYQQTPGQGLQFLFEYFSETQRNKGNFPGRFSGRQFSNSRSEMNVSTLELGDSALYLCASLQGDTQYFGPGTRLTVL.

The rearrangement links TRBV5-1 to TRBJ2-7; a weak D match, TRBD1 (5 bases). Per the germline V gene, CDR1 is SGHRS and CDR2 is YFSETQ. The CDR3 totals 13 residues. V lost 4 bases and J lost 2, with 10 bases in between. CDR3 nucleotides: TGCGCCAGCAGCCCCATAGGGGCCTACGAGCAGTACTTC. Protein product: CASSPIGAYEQYF.

V gene TRBV3-1 (or the pseudogene TRBV3-2) combines with J gene TRBJ1-2; TRBD1 matches at 9 bases. V was clipped by 4 bases and J by 8 bases; unmatched bases: 8. CDR3 size: 14 residues. Per the germline V gene, CDR1 is LGHDT and CDR2 is YNNKEL (reference sequence). The CDR3 protein is CASSPRDRAEGYTF. CDR3 coding DNA: TGTGCCAGCAGCCCCCGGGACAGGGCGGAGGGCTACACCTTC.

J is TRBJ1-6 and V is TRBV10-3; TRBD1 aligns across 10 bases. This CDR3 comprises 15 residues. J lost 7 bases, V lost 3 bases, and 3 bases had no gene match. Germline CDR1 is ENHRY and CDR2 is SYGVKD. Written as DNA, the CDR3 is TGTGCCATCAGTGATCTGGGACAGGGGAATTCACCCCTCCACTTT. Translating it yields CAISDLGQGNSPLHF.

This rearrangement joins TRBV2 to TRBJ2-4, with TRBD1 matching 8 bases. Germline-derived CDR1 and CDR2 are SNHLY and FYNNEI. The CDR3 contains 16 residues. V lost 6 bases to trimming and J lost 1 base; unmatched junction nucleotides: 8. The CDR3 DNA follows: TGTGCCAGCAGGGGTCCAACAGGGGGGGCCAAAAACATTCAGTACTTC. It specifies CASRGPTGGAKNIQYF.

This chain joins TRBV5-4 and TRBJ2-7; 11 bases fit TRBD1. CDR3 length equals 14 residues. CDR1 is SGHNT, CDR2 YYREEE, per germline (reference sequence). Losses at the gene ends were 4 bases for V and 6 bases for J; bases not matched to a gene: 6. The CDR3 DNA sequence: TGTGCCAGCAGCATTGGGACAGGGGGATCCGAGCAGTACTTC. Translation gives CASSIGTGGSEQYF.

This chain joins TRBV2 and TRBJ2-2, with TRBD2 matching over 14 bases. Per germline, CDR1 SNHLY and CDR2 FYNNEI. The J segment lost 1 base and the V segment lost 7 bases, leaving 8 bases of the junction unmatched. This CDR3 has 18 amino acids. CDR3 nucleotides: TGTGCCAGCAACCCTAGGGGACTAGCGGGGGTGAACACCGGGGAGCTGTTTTTT. This translates into CASNPRGLAGVNTGELFF.

This rearrangement joins TRBV7-9 to TRBJ2-7, with D perhaps matching TRBD1 (6 bases). CDR3 length: 15 amino acids. Per the germline V gene, CDR1 is SEHNR and CDR2 is FQNEAQ (reference sequence). Trimming stripped 3 bases from V and 5 bases from J, with 17 bases between. The CDR3: CASSFYMGAVHEQYF. In nucleotides, the CDR3 is TGTGCCAGCAGCTTCTATATGGGGGCGGTCCACGAGCAGTACTTC.

V gene TRBV5-1 combines with J gene TRBJ1-1, with TRBD1 matching 7 bases. CDR1 is SGHRS and CDR2 is YFSETQ in the germline V gene. This CDR3 contains 16 residues. The trim removed 4 bases at V and 4 bases at J, leaving 13 bases unmatched. CDR3 nucleotides: TGCGCCAGCAGCCCAGTGAGACTACAGGGGACCACTGAAGCTTTCTTT. This codes for CASSPVRLQGTTEAFF.

This chain joins TRBV7-9 and TRBJ1-1; D may be TRBD1 (5 bases). From germline, CDR1 is SEHNR and CDR2 FQNEAQ (reference sequence). Trimming pared 0 bases from V and 4 bases from J, leaving 9 bases between. CDR3 size: 14 residues. The CDR3 nucleotides are TGTGCCAGCAGCTTAGCGCGGGACGGCACTGAAGCTTTCTTT. Protein product: CASSLARDGTEAFF. Supplemented by reference TRBV7-9 and TRBJ1-1, the full variable domain reads DTGVSQNPRHKITKRGQNVTFRCDPISEHNRLYWYRQTLGQGPEFLTYFQNEAQLEKSRLLSDRFSAERPKGSFSTLEIQRTEQGDSAMYLCASSLARDGTEAFFGQGTRLTVV.

This clone was detected only once. The chain joins TRBV11-2 to TRBJ2-1; 8 bases agree with TRBD1. In germline, CDR1 is SGHAT, CDR2 FQNNGV. This CDR3 comprises 18 residues. Trimming cost V 1 base and J 1 base; bases outside gene matches: 9. The CDR3 region is CASSLGLDRVTSYNEQFF. CDR3 in DNA: TGTGCCAGCAGCTTAGGATTGGACAGGGTGACGTCCTACAATGAGCAGTTCTTC.